These T cell receptor beta chains were read from a single sample in a study of shared clonotypes between healthy human individuals. Sequenced by immunoSEQ multiplex PCR; TCRdb stores in-frame clones only, minus some. This sample has around 980,000 clones, with approximately 80% found just once. Specimen: memory CD4+ T cells from PBMCs. Receptor source: a young man in good health. Some clones in this sample may be carry-over from other donors' samples. Each CDR3 is given with its conserved first and last residue. The D gene is left open where the match is weak. The size of a clone is reported for some rows only, either as once, few or many, or as a class for expanded clones.

-	TRBV19	TRBJ2-7	-	TGTGCCACCAAAAAGGGCGGGGACAGCCGCTACGAGCAGTACTTC	CATKKGGDSRYEQYF
TRBD1	TRBV7-2	TRBJ2-7	-	TGTGCCAGCAGCTCAAGAGACAGGGGACGCTACGAGCAGTACTTC	CASSSRDRGRYEQYF
-	TRBV5-1	TRBJ2-1	-	TGCGCCAGCAGCTTGGCGGAGGCTACCAGCAATGAGCAGTTCTTC	CASSLAEATSNEQFF
TRBD2	TRBV2	TRBJ2-2	-	TGTGCCAGCAGTGAACGCCGGGGGGGCACCGGGGAGCTGTTTTTT	CASSERRGGTGELFF
TRBD1	TRBV18	TRBJ1-1	-	TGTGCCAGCTCACCATATACAGGGACAGACACTGAAGCTTTCTTT	CASSPYTGTDTEAFF
TRBD1	TRBV6-7	TRBJ1-4	-	TGTGCCAGCAGTAAGACAGGGAAGGGTAATGAAAAACTGTTTTTT	CASSKTGKGNEKLFF
TRBD2	TRBV15	TRBJ2-7	-	TGTGCCACCAGCAGAGGGGAGGGCCCATACGAGCAGTACTTC	CATSRGEGPYEQYF
-	TRBV6-1	TRBJ1-2	-	TGTGCCAGCAGCCTCGACCGCCTTGGCTACACCTTC	CASSLDRLGYTF
-	TRBV19	TRBJ1-1	-	TGTGCCAGTAGTATGGATCGAGTGAACACTGAAGCTTTCTTT	CASSMDRVNTEAFF
-	TRBV30	TRBJ2-7	-	TGTGCCTGGAGTATGCACAGTGAGGACGAGCAGTACTTC	CAWSMHSEDEQYF
TRBD1	TRBV5-1	TRBJ1-1	-	TGCGCCAGCAGCCCGTTCCGGACAGGGGACGGGACTGAAGCTTTCTTT	CASSPFRTGDGTEAFF
-	TRBV28	TRBJ2-2	-	TGTGCCAGCAGTTTACGTAAGGGACTTTTAAGCACCGGGGAGCTGTTTTTT	CASSLRKGLLSTGELFF
-	TRBV19	TRBJ1-5	-	TGTGCCAGTGCCTGGGGGGATCAGCCCCAGCATTTT	CASAWGDQPQHF
TRBD1	TRBV28	TRBJ1-2	-	TGTGCCAGCAGCTCTGGACAGGGAGGAGGCTACACCTTC	CASSSGQGGGYTF
-	TRBV30	TRBJ1-2	once	TGTGCCTGGGCCCTTCTGGGCTATGGCTACACCTTC	CAWALLGYGYTF
TRBD1	TRBV7-8	TRBJ2-7	once	TGTGCCAGCAGCTTACAAACAGGGGGCGCCTACGAGCAGTACTTC	CASSLQTGGAYEQYF
-	TRBV27	TRBJ1-2	-	TGTGCCAGCAGTTTACGCCCCGACGGCTATGGCTACACCTTC	CASSLRPDGYGYTF
TRBD2	TRBV28	TRBJ2-1	-	TGTGCCAGCTTGGCGGGAGGGTCCCCCGGTGAGCAGTTCTTC	CASLAGGSPGEQFF
TRBD1	TRBV6-6	TRBJ1-3	-	TGTGCCAGCAGGCTGGACAGGGTATCTGGAAACACCATATATTTT	CASRLDRVSGNTIYF
-	TRBV9	TRBJ2-1	-	TGTGCCAGCAGCGCTACTGGGGTAGAGCAGTTCTTC	CASSATGVEQFF
TRBD1	TRBV6-5	TRBJ1-2	-	TGTGCCAGCGGGACAGGGAGAGGCTACACCTTC	CASGTGRGYTF
-	TRBV11-2	TRBJ1-4	-	TGTGCCAGCAGCTTGAACAGGGCTCATGAAAAACTGTTTTTT	CASSLNRAHEKLFF
-	TRBV15	TRBJ2-5	-	TGTGCCACCAGCGTGTCGGAAGAGACCCAGTACTTC	CATSVSEETQYF